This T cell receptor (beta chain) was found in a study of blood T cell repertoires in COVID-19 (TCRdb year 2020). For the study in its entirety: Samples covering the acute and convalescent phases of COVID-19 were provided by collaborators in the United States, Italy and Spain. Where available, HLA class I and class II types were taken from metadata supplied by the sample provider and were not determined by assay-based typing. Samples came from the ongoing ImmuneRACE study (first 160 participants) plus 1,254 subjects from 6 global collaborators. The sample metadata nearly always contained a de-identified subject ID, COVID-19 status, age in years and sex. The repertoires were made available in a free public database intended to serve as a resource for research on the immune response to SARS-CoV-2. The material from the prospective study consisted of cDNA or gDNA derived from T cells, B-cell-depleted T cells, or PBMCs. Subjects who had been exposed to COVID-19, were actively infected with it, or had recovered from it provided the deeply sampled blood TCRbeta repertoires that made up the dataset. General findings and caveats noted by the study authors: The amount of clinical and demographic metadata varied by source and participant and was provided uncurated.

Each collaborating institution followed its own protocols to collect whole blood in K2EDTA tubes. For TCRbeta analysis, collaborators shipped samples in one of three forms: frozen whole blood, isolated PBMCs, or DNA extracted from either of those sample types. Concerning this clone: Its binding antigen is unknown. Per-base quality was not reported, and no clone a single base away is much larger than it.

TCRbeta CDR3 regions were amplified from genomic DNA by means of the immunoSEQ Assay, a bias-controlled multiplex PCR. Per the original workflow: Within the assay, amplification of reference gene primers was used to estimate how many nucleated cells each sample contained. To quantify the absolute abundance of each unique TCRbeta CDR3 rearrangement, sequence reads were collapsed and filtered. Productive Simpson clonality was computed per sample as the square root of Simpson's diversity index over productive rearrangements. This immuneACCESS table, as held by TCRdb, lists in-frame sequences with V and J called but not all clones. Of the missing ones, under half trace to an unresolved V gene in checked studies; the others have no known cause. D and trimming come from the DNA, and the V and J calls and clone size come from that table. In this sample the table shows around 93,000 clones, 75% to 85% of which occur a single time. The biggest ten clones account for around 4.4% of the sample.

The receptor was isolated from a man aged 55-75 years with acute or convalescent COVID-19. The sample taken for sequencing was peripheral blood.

The sequenced DNA is TGTGCCAGCTCATTGGGACAGGGGTACGAGCAGTACGTC. It translates to CASSLGQGYEQYV. Here the chain combines TRBV18 and TRBJ2-7, with TRBD1 identical over 10 junction bases. The germline V gene gives CDR1 as KGHSH and CDR2 as LQKENI. The CDR3 numbers 13 residues from cysteine through valine. The kept DNA is CDR3 alone, 39 bases in frame from the first base. V trim: 5 bases; J trim: 4 bases; unmatched bases: 2.